This T cell receptor beta chain was documented in a study of blood T cell repertoires in COVID-19 (dated by TCRdb to 2018 to 2021). A note on the overall study: Samples from collaborators originated in the United States, Italy and Spain and spanned both the acute and convalescent phases of COVID-19. The repertoires were released in a freely available public database meant as a resource for research on the immune response to SARS-CoV-2. A de-identified subject ID, COVID-19 status, age in years and sex were almost always included in the sample metadata. Samples were obtained from the ongoing ImmuneRACE study (first 160 participants) and from 1,000 to 1,500 subjects provided by 6 global collaborators. Where available, HLA class I and class II types were taken from metadata supplied by the sample provider and were not determined by assay-based typing. The material from the prospective study consisted of cDNA or gDNA derived from T cells, B-cell-depleted T cells, or PBMCs. Subjects who had been exposed to COVID-19, were actively infected with it, or had recovered from it provided the deeply sampled blood TCRbeta repertoires that made up the dataset.

Study-wide findings and limitations: Clinical and demographic metadata were provided uncurated, with the amount varying by source and participant.

TCRbeta CDR3 regions were amplified from genomic DNA using the immunoSEQ Assay, a bias-controlled multiplex PCR. Under the source paper's analysis protocol: Within the assay, amplification of reference gene primers was used to estimate how many nucleated cells each sample contained. Sequence reads were collapsed and filtered to measure the absolute abundance of every unique TCRbeta CDR3 rearrangement. For each sample, productive Simpson clonality was calculated as the square root of Simpson's diversity index across productive rearrangements. What TCRdb holds here is the immuneACCESS table cut down to in-frame rearrangements. Part of the clones is not present; checked against another copy, under half of the missing clones reflect an unresolved V gene, and the others are unexplained. D and trimming come from the DNA, and the V and J calls and clone size come from that table. This sample lists roughly 32,000 clones; around 87% were detected once. The ten largest clones capture roughly an eighth of the sample.

V was cut back by 4 bases and J by 2 bases, leaving a gap of 8 bases between them. Based on the germline V gene, the CDR1 and CDR2 sequences are SQVTM and ANQGSEA. From its cysteine to its phenylalanine, the CDR3 spans 12 amino acids. Just the 36-base CDR3 DNA is kept, in frame starting at base 1. Each collaborating institution followed its own protocols to collect whole blood in K2EDTA tubes. For TCRbeta analysis, collaborator samples were shipped as frozen whole blood, as isolated PBMCs, or as DNA extracted from either sample type. A note on this clone: Its antigen is still unknown. The sample holds no much larger clone one base away, and base qualities are not on file.

The clonotype comes from a man between 60 and 70 years old with active COVID-19. Specimen: peripheral blood. The chain was built from TRBV29-1 and TRBJ1-2, with TRBD1 perhaps the D gene, on 5 matching bases. The nucleotide sequence is given as TGCAGCGTTGGGCAGGGCAACTATGGCTACACCTTC. Its protein reads: CSVGQGNYGYTF.